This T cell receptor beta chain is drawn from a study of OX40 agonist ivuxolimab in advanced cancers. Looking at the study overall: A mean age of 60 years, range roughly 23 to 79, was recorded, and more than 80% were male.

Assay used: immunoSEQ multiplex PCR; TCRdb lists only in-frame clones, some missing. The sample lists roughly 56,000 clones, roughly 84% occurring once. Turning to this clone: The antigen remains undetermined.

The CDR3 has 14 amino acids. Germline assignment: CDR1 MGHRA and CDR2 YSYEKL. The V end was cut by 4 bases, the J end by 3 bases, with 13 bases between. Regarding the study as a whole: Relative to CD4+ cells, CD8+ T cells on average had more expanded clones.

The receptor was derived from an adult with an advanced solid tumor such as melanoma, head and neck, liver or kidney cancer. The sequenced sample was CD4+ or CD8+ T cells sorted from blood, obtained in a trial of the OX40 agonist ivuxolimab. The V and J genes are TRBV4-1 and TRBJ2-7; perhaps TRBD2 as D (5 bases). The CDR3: CASSRTGSDYEQYF. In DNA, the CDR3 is TGCGCCAGCAGCCGCACGGGGAGCGACTACGAGCAGTACTTC.